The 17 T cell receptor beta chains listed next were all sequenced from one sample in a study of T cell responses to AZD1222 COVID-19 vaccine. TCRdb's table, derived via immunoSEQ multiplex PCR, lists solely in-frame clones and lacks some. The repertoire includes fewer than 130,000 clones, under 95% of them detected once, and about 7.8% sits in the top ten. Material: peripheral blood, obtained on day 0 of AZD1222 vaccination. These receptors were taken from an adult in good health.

The CDR3 is CASSLATANTEAFF. CDR3 nucleotide sequence: TGTGCCAGCAGCTTGGCTACAGCGAACACTGAAGCTTTCTTT. The rearrangement links TRBV5-4 to TRBJ1-1; D is undetermined. This CDR3 has 14 amino acids. Germline values: CDR1 SGHNT, CDR2 YYREEE (reference sequence). V lost 0 bases to trimming and J lost 1 base, with 7 bases between them.

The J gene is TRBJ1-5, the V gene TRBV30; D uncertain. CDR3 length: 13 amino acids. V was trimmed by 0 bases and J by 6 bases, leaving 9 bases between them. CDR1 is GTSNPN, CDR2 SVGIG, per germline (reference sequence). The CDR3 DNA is TGTGCCTGGAGTGTAACCGCCACTCAGCCCCAGCATTTT. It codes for CAWSVTATQPQHF.

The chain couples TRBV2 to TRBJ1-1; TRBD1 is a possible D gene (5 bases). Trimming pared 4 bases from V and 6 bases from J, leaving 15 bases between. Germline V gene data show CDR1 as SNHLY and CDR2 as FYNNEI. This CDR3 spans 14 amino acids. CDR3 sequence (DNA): TGTGCCAGCAGTGCGGCAATCGGGGGGGCTGAAGCTTTCTTT. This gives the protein CASSAAIGGAEAFF.

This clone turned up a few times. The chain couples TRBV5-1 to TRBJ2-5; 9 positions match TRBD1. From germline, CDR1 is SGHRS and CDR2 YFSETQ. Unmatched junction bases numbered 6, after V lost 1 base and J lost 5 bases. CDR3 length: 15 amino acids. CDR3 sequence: CASSLFGQGRETQYF. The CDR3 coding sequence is TGCGCCAGCAGCTTGTTCGGACAGGGGAGGGAGACCCAGTACTTC. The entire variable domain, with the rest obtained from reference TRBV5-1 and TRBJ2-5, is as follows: KAGVTQTPRYLIKTRGQQVTLSCSPISGHRSVSWYQQTPGQGLQFLFEYFSETQRNKGNFPGRFSGRQFSNSRSEMNVSTLELGDSALYLCASSLFGQGRETQYFGPGTRLLVL.

The CDR3 sequence is CASLGGANVLTF. Here the CDR3 DNA reads TGTGCCAGCCTGGGAGGGGCCAACGTCCTGACTTTC. The chain is built from TRBV28 and TRBJ2-6; no clear D gene. The V end was cut by 8 bases, the J end by 4 bases, with 6 bases between. CDR3 length equals 12 residues. The germline CDR1 and CDR2 sequences are MDHEN and SYDVKM.

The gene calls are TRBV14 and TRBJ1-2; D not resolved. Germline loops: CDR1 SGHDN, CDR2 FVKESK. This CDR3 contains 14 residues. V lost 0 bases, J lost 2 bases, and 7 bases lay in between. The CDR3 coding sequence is TGTGCCAGCAGCCAAGATTCCGGGAACTATGGCTACACCTTC. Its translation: CASSQDSGNYGYTF.

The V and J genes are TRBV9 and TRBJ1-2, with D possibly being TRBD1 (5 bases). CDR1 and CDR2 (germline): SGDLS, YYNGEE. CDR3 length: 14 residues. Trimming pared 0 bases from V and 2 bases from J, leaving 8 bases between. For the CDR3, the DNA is TGTGCCAGCAGCGTAGTAGCAGGGAACTATGGCTACACCTTC. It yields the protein CASSVVAGNYGYTF. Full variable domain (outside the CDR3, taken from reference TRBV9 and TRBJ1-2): DSGVTQTPKHLITATGQRVTLRCSPRSGDLSVYWYQQSLDQGLQFLIQYYNGEERAKGNILERFSAQQFPDLHSELNLSSLELGDSALYFCASSVVAGNYGYTFGSGTRLTVV.

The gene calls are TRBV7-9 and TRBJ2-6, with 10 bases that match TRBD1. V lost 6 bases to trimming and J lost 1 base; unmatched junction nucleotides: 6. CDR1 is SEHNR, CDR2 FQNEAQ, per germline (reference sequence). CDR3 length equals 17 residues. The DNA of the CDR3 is TGTGCCAGCAGTCCGGGACAGGGGACTTCTGGGGCCAACGTCCTGACTTTC. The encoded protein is CASSPGQGTSGANVLTF.

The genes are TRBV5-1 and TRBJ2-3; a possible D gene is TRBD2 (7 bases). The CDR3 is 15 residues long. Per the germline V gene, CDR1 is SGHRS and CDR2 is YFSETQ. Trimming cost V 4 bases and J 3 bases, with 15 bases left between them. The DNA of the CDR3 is TGCGCCAGCAGCCCGTCACAGGGAGGGACAGATACGCAGTATTTT. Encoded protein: CASSPSQGGTDTQYF.

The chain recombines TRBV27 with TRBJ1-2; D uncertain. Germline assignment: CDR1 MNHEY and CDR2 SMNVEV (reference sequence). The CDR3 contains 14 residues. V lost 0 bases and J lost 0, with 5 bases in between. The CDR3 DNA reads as TGTGCCAGCAGTTTATCGGACGCTAACTATGGCTACACCTTC. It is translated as CASSLSDANYGYTF.

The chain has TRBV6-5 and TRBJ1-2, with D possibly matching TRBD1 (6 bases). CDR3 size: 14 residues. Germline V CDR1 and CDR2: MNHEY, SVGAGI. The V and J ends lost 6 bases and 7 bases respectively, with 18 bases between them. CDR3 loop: CASSPGGGMSGYTF. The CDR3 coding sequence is TGTGCCAGCAGCCCCGGAGGGGGGATGAGTGGCTACACCTTC.

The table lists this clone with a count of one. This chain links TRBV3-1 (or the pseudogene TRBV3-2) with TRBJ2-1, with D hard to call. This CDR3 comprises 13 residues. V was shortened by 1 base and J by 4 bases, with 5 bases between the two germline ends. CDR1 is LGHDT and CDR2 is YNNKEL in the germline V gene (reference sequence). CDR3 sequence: CASSQGKYNEQFF. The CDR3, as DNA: TGTGCCAGCAGCCAAGGAAAGTACAATGAGCAGTTCTTC.

Written as DNA, the CDR3 is TGCAGCGTTAACGGACGGGATAGCTCCTACGAGCAGTACTTC. This sequence encodes CSVNGRDSSYEQYF. V and J are TRBV29-1 and TRBJ2-7, with D possibly being TRBD2 (5 bases). The length of the CDR3 is 14 residues. V lost 5 bases, J lost 0 bases, and 14 bases lay in between. Per the germline V gene, CDR1 is SQVTM and CDR2 is ANQGSEA.

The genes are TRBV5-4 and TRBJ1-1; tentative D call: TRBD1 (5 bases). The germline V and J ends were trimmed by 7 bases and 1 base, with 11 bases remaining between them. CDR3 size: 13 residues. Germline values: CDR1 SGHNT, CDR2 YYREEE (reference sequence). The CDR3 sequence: CASGTGTNTEAFF. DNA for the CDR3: TGTGCCAGCGGAACAGGAACGAACACTGAAGCTTTCTTT. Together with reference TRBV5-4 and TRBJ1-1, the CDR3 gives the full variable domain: ETGVTQSPTHLIKTRGQQVTLRCSSQSGHNTVSWYQQALGQGPQFIFQYYREEENGRGNFPPRFSGLQFPNYSSELNVNALELDDSALYLCASGTGTNTEAFFGQGTRLTVV.

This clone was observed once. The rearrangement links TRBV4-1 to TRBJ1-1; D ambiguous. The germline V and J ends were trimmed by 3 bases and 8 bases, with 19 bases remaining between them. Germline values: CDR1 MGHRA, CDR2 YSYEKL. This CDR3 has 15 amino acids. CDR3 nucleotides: TGCGCCAGCAGCCAGCAGGTCGCCCCGGGAGGGGAAGCTTTCTTT. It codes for CASSQQVAPGGEAFF.

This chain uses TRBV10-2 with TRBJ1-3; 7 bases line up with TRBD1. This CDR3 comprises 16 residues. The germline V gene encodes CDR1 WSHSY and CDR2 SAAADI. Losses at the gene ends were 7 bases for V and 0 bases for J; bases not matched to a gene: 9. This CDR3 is CASTPDRLISGNTIYF. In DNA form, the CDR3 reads TGCGCCAGCACCCCGGACAGGCTGATCTCTGGAAACACCATATATTTT.

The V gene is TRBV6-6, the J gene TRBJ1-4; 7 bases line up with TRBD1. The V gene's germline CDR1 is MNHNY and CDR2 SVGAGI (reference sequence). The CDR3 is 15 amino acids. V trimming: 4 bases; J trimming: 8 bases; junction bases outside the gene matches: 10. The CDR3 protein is CASSSPGQSREKLFF. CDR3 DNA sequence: TGTGCCAGCAGTTCACCGGGACAGTCGAGGGAAAAACTGTTTTTT.